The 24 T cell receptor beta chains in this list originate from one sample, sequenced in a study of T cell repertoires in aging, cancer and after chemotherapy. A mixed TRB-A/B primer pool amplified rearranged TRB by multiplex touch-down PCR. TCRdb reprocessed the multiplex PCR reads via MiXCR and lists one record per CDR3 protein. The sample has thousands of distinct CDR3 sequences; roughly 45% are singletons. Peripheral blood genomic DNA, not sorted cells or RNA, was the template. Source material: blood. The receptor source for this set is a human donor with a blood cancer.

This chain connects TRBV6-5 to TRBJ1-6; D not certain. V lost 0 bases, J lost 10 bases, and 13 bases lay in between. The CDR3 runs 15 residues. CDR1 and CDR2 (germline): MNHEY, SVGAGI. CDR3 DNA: TGTGCCAGCAGTTACTCGGGAGGGCTTGAGTCACCCCTCCACTTT. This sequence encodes CASSYSGGLESPLHF.

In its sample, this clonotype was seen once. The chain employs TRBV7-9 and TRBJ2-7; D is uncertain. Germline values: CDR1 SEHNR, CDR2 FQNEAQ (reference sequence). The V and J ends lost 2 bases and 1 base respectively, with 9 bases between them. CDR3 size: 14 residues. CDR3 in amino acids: CASSLTSASYEQYF. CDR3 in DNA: TGTGCCAGCAGCTTAACCTCGGCATCCTACGAGCAGTACTTC.

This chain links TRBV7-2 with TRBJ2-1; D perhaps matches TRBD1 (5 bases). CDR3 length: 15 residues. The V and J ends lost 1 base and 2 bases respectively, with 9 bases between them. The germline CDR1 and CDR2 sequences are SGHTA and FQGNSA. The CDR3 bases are TGTGCCAGCAGCTTAGACCAGGGAACCTACAATGAGCAGTTCTTC. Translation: CASSLDQGTYNEQFF.

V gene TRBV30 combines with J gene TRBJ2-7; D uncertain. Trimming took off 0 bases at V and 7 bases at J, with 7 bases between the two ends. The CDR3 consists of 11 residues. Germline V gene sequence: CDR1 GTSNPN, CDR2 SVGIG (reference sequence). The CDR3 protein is CAWSVSWEQYF. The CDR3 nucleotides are TGTGCCTGGAGTGTATCCTGGGAGCAGTACTTC.

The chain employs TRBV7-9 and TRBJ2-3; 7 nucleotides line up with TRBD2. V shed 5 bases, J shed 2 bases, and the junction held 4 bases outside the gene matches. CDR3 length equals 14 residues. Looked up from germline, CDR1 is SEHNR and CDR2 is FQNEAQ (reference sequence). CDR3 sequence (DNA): TGTGCCAGCAGCGAGGGACTAACCACAGATACGCAGTATTTT. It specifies CASSEGLTTDTQYF.

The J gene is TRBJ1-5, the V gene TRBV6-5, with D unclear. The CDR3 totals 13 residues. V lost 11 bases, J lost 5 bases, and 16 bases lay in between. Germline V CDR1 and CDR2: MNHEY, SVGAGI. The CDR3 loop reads CASRWVSDQPQHF. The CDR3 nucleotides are TGTGCCTCACGGTGGGTTTCTGATCAGCCCCAGCATTTT.

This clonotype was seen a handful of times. The CDR3 protein is CASKEGALSGANVLTF. The CDR3 DNA is TGTGCCAGTAAGGAGGGGGCTCTCTCTGGGGCCAACGTCCTGACTTTC. The rearrangement uses TRBV19 and TRBJ2-6; weak D call: TRBD1 (7 bases). Trimming pared 7 bases from V and 0 bases from J, leaving 13 bases between. The CDR3 length is 16 residues. Germline V lookup: CDR1 LNHDA, CDR2 SQIVND (reference sequence).

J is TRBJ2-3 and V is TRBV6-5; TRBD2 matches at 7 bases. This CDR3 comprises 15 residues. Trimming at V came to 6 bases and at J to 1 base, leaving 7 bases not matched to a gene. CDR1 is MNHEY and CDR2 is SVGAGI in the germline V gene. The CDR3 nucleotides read TGTGCCAGCAGATACGGACTAGTCGGCACAGATACGCAGTATTTT. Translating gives CASRYGLVGTDTQYF.

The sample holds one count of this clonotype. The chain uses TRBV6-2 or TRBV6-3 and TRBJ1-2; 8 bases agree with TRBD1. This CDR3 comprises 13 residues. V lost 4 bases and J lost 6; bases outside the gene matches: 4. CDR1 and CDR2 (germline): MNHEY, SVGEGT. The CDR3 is CASSSTGVNGYTF. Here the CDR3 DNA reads TGTGCCAGCAGTTCGACAGGGGTGAATGGCTACACCTTC.

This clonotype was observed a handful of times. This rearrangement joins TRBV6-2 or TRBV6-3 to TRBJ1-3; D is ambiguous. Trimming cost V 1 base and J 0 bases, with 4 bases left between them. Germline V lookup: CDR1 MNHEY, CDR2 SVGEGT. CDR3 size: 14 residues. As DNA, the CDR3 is TGTGCCAGCAGTTACTACAGCTCTGGAAACACCATATATTTT. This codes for CASSYYSSGNTIYF.

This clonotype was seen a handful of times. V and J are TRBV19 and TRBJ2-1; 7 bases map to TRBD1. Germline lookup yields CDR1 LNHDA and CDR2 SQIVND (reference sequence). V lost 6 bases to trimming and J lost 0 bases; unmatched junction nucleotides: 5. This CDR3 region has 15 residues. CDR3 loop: CASRVDRSSYNEQFF. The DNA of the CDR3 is TGTGCCAGTAGGGTGGACAGGAGCTCCTACAATGAGCAGTTCTTC. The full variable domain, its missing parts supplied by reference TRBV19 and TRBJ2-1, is DGGITQSPKYLFRKEGQNVTLSCEQNLNHDAMYWYRQDPGQGLRLIYYSQIVNDFQKGDIAEGYSVSREKKESFPLTVTSAQKNPTAFYLCASRVDRSSYNEQFFGPGTRLTVL.

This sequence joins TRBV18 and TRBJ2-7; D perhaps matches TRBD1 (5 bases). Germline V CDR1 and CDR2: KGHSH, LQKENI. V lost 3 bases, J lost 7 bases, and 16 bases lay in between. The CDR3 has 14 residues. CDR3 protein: CASSPLAAGKEQYF. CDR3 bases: TGTGCCAGCTCACCGTTGGCAGCAGGGAAGGAGCAGTACTTC.

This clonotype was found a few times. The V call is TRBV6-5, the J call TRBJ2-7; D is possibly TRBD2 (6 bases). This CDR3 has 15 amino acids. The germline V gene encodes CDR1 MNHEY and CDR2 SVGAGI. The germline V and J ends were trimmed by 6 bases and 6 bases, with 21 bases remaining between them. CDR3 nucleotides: TGTGCCAGCAGGGGACCGGGAGAGGTAATGGGCGAGCAGTACTTC. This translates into CASRGPGEVMGEQYF.

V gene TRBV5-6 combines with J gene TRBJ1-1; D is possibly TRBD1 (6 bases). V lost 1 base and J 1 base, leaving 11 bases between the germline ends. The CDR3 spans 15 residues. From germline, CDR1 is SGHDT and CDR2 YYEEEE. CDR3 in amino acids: CASSLRSTGNTEAFF. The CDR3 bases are TGTGCCAGCAGCTTGAGGTCGACAGGGAACACTGAAGCTTTCTTT.

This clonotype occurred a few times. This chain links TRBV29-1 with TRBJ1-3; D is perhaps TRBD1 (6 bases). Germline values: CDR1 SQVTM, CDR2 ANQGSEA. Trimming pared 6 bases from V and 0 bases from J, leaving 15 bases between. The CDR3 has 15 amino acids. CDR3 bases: TGCAGCGTCCCCGGGGGGCTAAGCTCTGGAAACACCATATATTTT. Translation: CSVPGGLSSGNTIYF.

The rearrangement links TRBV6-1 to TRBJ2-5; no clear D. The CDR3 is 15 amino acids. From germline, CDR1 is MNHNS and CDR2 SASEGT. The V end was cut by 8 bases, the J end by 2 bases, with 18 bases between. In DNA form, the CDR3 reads TGTGCCAGCGCCCTACGGTGGCTGCAACAAGAGACCCAGTACTTC. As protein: CASALRWLQQETQYF.

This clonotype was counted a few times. The CDR3 DNA sequence: TGTGCCAGCAGCATAGGGACAACTGGGGCCAACGTCCTGACTTTC. The encoded protein is CASSIGTTGANVLTF. The chain has TRBV5-4 and TRBJ2-6; possible D gene TRBD1, 6 bases. Trimming took off 4 bases at V and 2 bases at J, with 10 bases between the two ends. The CDR3 is made up of 15 amino acids. Per the germline V gene, CDR1 is SGHNT and CDR2 is YYREEE (reference sequence).

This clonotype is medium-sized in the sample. The CDR3 region has the DNA TGCAGCGTGGGAAAAACTAGCATATACAATGAGCAGTTCTTC. This translates into CSVGKTSIYNEQFF. The chain links TRBV29-1 to TRBJ2-1, with D possibly TRBD2 on 6 matching bases. The V and J ends lost 6 bases and 4 bases respectively, with 16 bases between them. Germline CDR1 and CDR2: SQVTM and ANQGSEA. The CDR3 extends over 14 amino acids.

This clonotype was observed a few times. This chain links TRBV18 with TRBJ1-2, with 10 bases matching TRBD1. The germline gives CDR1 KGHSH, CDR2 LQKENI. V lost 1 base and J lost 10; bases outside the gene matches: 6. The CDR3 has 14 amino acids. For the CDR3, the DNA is TGTGCCAGCTCACCACAAGGGGACAGGGGTGACTACACCTTC. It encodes CASSPQGDRGDYTF.

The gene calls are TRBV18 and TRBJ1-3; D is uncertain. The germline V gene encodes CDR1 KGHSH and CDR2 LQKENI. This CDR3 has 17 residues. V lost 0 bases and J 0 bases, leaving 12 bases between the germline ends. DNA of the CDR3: TGTGCCAGCTCACCACCCAACCAGGCGAACTCTGGAAACACCATATATTTT. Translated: CASSPPNQANSGNTIYF.

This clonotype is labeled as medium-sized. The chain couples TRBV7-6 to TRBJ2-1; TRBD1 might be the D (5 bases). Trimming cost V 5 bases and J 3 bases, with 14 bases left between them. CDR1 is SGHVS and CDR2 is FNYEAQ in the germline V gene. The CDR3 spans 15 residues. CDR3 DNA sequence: TGTGCCAGCAGCATGTACGTAGGGGTCTACAATGAGCAGTTCTTC. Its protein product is CASSMYVGVYNEQFF. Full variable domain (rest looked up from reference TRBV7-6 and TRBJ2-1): GAGVSQSPRYKVTKRGQDVALRCDPISGHVSLYWYRQALGQGPEFLTYFNYEAQQDKSGLPNDRFSAERPEGSISTLTIQRTEQRDSAMYRCASSMYVGVYNEQFFGPGTRLTVL.

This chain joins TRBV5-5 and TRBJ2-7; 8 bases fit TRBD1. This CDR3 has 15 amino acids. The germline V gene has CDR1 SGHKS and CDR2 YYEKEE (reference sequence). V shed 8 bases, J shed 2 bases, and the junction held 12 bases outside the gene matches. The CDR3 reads CASSSWTGSPYEQYF. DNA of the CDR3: TGTGCCAGTAGTTCCTGGACAGGGTCACCCTACGAGCAGTACTTC.

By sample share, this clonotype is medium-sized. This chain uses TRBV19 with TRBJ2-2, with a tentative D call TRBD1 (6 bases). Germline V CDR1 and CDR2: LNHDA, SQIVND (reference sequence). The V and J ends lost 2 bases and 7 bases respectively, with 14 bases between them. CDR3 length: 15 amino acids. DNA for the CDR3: TGTGCCAGTAGTATACAGGGGCACCGAGTCGGGGAGCTGTTTTTT. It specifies CASSIQGHRVGELFF.

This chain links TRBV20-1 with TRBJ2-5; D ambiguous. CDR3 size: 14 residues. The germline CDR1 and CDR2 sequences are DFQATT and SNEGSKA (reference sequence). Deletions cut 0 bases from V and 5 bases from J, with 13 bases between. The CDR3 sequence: CSARDPGGSETQYF. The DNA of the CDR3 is TGCAGTGCTAGAGATCCCGGTGGGTCGGAGACCCAGTACTTC.